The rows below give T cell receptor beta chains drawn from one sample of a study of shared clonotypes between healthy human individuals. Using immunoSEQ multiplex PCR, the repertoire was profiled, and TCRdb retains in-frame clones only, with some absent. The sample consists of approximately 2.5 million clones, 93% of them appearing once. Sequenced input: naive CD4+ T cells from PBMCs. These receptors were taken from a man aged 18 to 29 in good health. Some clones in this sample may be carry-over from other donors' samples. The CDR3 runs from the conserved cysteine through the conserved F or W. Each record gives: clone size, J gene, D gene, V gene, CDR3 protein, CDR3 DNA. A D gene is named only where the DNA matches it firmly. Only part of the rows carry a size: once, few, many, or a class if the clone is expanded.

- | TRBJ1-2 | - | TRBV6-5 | CASSYVSGMRSYTF | TGTGCCAGCAGTTACGTCTCAGGGATGAGAAGCTACACCTTC
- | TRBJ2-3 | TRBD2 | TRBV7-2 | CASSLLTSSTQYF | TGTGCCAGCAGCCTATTGACTAGCTCTACGCAGTATTTT
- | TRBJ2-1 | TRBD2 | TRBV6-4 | CASSDKLAGGPIGEQFF | TGTGCCAGCAGCGATAAACTAGCGGGAGGGCCAATAGGTGAGCAGTTCTTC
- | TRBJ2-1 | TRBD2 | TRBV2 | CASRVGLAGGPSSYNEQFF | TGTGCCAGCAGGGTAGGACTAGCGGGAGGCCCCAGCTCCTACAATGAGCAGTTCTTC
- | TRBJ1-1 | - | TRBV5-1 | CASSLGPPGNEAFF | TGCGCCAGCAGCTTGGGGCCCCCAGGGAACGAAGCTTTCTTT
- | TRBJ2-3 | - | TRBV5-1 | CASSFQGTDTQYF | TGCGCCAGCAGCTTCCAGGGCACAGATACGCAGTATTTT
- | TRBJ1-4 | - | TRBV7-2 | CASSFLFEKLFF | TGTGCCAGCAGCTTTTTATTCGAAAAACTGTTTTTT
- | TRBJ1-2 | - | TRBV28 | CASSRGGAYSNYGYTF | TGTGCCAGCAGCCGCGGGGGGGCATATTCTAACTATGGCTACACCTTC
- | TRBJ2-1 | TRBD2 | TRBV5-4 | CASSSGGGSYNEQFF | TGTGCCAGCAGCTCAGGCGGGGGGTCCTACAATGAGCAGTTCTTC
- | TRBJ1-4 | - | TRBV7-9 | CASSSILGHREKLFF | TGTGCCAGCAGCTCAATCTTAGGGCATCGGGAAAAACTGTTTTTT
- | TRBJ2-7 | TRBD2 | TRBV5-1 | CASSSATSGRIYEQYF | TGCGCCAGCAGCTCGGCGACTAGCGGGAGGATCTACGAGCAGTACTTC
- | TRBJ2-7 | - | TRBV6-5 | CAIRSGTTSYEQYF | TGTGCCATCCGAAGCGGGACAACCTCCTACGAGCAGTACTTC
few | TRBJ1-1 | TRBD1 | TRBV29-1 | CSGTNPGGWTEAFF | TGCAGCGGGACGAACCCAGGGGGTTGGACTGAAGCTTTCTTT
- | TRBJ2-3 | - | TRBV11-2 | CASSLDLTASTDTQYF | TGTGCCAGCAGCTTGGATCTGACAGCCAGCACAGATACGCAGTATTTT
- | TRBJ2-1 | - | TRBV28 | CASSLQPPNNEQFF | TGTGCCAGCAGTTTACAGCCACCGAACAATGAGCAGTTCTTC
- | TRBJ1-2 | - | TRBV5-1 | CASSSTGPEGYTF | TGCGCCAGCAGCTCCACAGGTCCCGAGGGCTACACCTTC
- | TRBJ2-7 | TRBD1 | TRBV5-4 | CASSSGQGSLSYEQYF | TGTGCCAGCAGCTCTGGACAGGGAAGTCTCTCCTACGAGCAGTACTTC
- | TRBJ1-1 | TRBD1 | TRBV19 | CASTKTGMNTEAFF | TGTGCCAGTACTAAGACAGGGATGAACACTGAAGCTTTCTTT
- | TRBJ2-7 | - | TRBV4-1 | CASSPGAETYEQYF | TGCGCCAGCAGCCCGGGGGCGGAGACCTACGAGCAGTACTTC